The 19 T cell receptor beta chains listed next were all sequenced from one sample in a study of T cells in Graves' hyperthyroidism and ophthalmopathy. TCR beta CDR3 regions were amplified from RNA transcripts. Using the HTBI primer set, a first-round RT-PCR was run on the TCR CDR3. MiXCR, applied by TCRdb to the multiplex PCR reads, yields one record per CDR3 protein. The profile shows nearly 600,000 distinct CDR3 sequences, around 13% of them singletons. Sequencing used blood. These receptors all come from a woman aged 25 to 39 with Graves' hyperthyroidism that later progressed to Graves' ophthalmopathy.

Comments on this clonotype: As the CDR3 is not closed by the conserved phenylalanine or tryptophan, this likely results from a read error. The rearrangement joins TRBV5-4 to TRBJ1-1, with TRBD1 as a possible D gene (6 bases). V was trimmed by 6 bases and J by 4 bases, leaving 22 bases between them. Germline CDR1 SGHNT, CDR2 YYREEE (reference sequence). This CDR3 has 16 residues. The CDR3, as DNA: TGTGCCAGCAATCCTGCGGCGGGCAGGGGAGGCACTGAAGCTTTCCTT. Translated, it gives CASNPAAGRGGTEAFL.

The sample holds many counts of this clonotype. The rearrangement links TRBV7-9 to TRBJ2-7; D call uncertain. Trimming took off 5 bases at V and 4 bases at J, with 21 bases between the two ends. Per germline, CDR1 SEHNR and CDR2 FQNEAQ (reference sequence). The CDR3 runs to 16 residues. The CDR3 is CASSPPGIGVEYEQYF. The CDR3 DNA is TGTGCCAGCAGCCCCCCCGGTATAGGCGTGGAGTACGAGCAGTACTTC.

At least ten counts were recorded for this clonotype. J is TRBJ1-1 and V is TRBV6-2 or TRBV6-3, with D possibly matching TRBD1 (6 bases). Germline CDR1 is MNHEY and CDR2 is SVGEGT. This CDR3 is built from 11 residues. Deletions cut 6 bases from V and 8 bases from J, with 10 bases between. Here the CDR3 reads CASSLGQEAFF. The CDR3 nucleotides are TGTGCCAGCAGCCTAGGACAGGAAGCTTTCTTT.

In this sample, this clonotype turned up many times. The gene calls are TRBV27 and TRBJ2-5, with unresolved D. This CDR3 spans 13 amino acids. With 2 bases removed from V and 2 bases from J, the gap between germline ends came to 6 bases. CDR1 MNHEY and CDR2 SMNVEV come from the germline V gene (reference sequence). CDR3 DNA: TGTGCCAGCAGTTTAAGATGGCAAGAGACCCAGTACTTC. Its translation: CASSLRWQETQYF.

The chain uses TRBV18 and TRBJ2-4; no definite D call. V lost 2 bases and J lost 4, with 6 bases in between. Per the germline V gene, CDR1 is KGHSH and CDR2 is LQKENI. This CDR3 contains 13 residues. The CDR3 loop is CASSPIRKNIQYF. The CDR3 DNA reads TGTGCCAGCTCACCAATCAGGAAAAACATTCAGTACTTC.

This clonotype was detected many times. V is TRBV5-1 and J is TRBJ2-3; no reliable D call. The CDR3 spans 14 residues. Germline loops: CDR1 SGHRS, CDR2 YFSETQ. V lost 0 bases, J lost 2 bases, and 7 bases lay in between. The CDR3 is CASSLGGYTDTQYF. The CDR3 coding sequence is TGCGCCAGCAGCTTGGGTGGCTACACAGATACGCAGTATTTT.

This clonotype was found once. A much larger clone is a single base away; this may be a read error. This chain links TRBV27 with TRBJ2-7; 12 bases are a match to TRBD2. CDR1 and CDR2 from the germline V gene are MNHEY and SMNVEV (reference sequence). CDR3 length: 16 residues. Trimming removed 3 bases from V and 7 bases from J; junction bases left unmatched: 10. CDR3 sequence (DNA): TGTGCCAGCAGTTTGTCAGCTAGCGGGAGGGCCGATGAGCAGTACTTC. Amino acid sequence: CASSLSASGRADEQYF.

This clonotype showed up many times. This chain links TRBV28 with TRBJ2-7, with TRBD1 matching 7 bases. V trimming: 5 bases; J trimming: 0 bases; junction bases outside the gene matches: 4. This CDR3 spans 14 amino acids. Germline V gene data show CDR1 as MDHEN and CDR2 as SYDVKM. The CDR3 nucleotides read TGTGCCAGCAGTACAGGGGCCTACTCCTACGAGCAGTACTTC. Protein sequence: CASSTGAYSYEQYF.

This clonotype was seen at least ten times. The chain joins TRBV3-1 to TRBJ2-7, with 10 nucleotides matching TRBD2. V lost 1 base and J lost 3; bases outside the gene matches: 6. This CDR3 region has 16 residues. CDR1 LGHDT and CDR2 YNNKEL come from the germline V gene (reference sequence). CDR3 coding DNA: TGTGCCAGCAGCCAAGGTGGACTAGCGGCCGTCTACGAGCAGTACTTC. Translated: CASSQGGLAAVYEQYF.

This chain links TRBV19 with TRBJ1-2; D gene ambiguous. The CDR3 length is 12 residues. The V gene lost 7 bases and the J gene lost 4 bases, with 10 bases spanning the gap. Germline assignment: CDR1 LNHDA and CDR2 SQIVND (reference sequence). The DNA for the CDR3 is TGTGCCAGTAAGGATCGCGGCTATGGCTACACCTTC. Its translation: CASKDRGYGYTF.

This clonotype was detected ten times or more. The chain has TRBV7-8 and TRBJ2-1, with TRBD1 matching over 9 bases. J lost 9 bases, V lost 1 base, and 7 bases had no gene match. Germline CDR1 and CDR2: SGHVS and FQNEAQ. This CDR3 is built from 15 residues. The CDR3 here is CASSLVNRGQGEQFF. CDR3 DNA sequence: TGTGCCAGCAGCTTAGTTAACAGGGGGCAAGGTGAGCAGTTCTTC. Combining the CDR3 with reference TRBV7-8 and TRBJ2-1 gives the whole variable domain GAGVSQSPRYKVAKRGQDVALRCDPISGHVSLFWYQQALGQGPEFLTYFQNEAQLDKSGLPSDRFFAERPEGSVSTLKIQRTQQEDSAVYLCASSLVNRGQGEQFFGPGTRLTVL.

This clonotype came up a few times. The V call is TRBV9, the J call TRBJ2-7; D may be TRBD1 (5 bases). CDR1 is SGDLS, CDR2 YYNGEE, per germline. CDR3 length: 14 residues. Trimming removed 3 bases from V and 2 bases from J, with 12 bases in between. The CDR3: CASSAQGSPYEQYF. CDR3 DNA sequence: TGTGCCAGCAGCGCCCAGGGTAGCCCCTACGAGCAGTACTTC. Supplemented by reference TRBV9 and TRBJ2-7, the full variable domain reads DSGVTQTPKHLITATGQRVTLRCSPRSGDLSVYWYQQSLDQGLQFLIQYYNGEERAKGNILERFSAQQFPDLHSELNLSSLELGDSALYFCASSAQGSPYEQYFGPGTRLTVT.

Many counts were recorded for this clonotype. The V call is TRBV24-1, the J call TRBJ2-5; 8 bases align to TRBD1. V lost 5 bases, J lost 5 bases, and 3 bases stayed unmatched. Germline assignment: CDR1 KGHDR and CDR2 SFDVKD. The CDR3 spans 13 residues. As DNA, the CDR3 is TGTGCCACCAGTGCCCGGACAGGGGAGACCCAGTACTTC. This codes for CATSARTGETQYF.

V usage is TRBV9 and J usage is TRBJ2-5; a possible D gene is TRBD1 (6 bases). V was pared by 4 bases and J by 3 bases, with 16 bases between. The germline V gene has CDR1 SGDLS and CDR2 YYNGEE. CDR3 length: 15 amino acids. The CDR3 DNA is TGTGCCAGCAGCACTGAGGGGGTTAGGGAAGAGACCCAGTACTTC. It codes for CASSTEGVREETQYF.

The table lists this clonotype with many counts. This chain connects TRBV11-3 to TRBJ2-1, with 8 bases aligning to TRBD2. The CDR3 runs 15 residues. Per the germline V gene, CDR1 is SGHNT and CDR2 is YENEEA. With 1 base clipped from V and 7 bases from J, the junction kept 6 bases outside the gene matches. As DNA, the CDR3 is TGTGCCAGCAGCTTAGGTGCGGGAGGAAAGAATGAGCAGTTCTTC. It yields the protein CASSLGAGGKNEQFF.

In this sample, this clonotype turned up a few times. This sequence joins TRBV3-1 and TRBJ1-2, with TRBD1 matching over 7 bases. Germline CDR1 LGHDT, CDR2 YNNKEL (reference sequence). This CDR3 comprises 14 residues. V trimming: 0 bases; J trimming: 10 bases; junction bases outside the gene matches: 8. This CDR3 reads CASSQDRGQRFYTF. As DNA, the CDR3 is TGTGCCAGCAGCCAAGATAGGGGACAGCGGTTCTACACCTTC.

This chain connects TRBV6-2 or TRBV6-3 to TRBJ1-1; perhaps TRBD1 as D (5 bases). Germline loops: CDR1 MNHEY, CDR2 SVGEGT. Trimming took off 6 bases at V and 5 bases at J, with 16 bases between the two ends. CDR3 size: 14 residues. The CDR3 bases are TGTGCCAGCAGAACCCAGGGCCCGGGGACTGAAGCTTTCTTT. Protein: CASRTQGPGTEAFF.

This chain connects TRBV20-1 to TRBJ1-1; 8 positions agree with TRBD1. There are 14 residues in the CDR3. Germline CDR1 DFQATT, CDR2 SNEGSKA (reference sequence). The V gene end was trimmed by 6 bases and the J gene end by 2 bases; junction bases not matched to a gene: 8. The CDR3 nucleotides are TGCAGTGCCCCGGGACAGGTATATAACACTGAAGCTTTCTTT. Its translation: CSAPGQVYNTEAFF.

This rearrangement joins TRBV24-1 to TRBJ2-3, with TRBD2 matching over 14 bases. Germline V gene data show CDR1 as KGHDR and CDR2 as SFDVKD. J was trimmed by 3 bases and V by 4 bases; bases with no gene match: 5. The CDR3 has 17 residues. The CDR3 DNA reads TGTGCCACCAGTGACCCGGGACTAGCGGGGGTGACAGATACGCAGTATTTT. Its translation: CATSDPGLAGVTDTQYF.